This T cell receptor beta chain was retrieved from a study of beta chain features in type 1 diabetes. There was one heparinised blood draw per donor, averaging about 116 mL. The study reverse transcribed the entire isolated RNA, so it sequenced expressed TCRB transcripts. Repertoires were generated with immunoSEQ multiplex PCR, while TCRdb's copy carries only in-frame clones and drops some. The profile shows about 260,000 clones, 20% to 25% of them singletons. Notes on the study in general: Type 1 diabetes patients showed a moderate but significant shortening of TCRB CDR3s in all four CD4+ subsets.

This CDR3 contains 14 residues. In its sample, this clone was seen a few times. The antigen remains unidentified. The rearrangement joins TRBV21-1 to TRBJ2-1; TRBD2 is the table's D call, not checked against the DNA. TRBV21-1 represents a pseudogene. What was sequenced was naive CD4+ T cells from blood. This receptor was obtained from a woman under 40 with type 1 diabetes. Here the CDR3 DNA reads TGTGCCAGTTTAGTCGGGACTCGGGATAATGAGCAGTTCTTC. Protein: CASLVGTRDNEQFF.